This paragraph reports one T cell receptor beta chain. This entry belongs to a study of blood T cell repertoires in COVID-19. Study-level information: Samples representing acute and convalescent COVID-19 were sourced from the United States, Italy and Spain. PBMCs, B-cell-depleted T cells, or T cells provided the cDNA or gDNA that made up the material.

Authors' analysis steps: Quantification of nucleated cells was approximated via reference gene primer amplification. Generated by immunoSEQ multiplex PCR, the TCRdb table keeps only in-frame clones and is missing some. The V and J calls and clone size are taken from that table; D and trimming were inferred from the DNA. This repertoire shows about 74,000 clones, around 88% found once; its top ten account for 1.5% to 2%. The CDR3 spans 15 residues. Unmatched junction bases numbered 4, after V lost 4 bases and J lost 2 bases. Per the germline V gene, CDR1 is SGHNT and CDR2 is YENEEA. The sequencing input was peripheral blood. This rearrangement joins TRBV11-3 to TRBJ2-5; 10 nucleotides line up with TRBD1. The receptor's source is a woman of 80 years or more with active or convalescent COVID-19. CDR3 loop: CASSSGQGMQETQYF. DNA of the CDR3: TGTGCCAGCAGCTCGGGACAGGGGATGCAAGAGACCCAGTACTTC.